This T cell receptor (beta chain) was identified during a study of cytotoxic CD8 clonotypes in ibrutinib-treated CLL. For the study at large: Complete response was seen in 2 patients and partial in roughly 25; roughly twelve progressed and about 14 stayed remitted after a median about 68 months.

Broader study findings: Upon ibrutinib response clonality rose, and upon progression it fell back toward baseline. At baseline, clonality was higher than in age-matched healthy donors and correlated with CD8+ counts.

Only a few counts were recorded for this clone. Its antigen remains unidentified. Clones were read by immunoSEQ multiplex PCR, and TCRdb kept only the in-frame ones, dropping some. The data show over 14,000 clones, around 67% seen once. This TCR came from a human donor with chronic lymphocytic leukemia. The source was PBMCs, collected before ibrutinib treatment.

Here the CDR3 DNA reads TGTGCCAGCAGCCAGAGCTCTCCGGCATCACCCCTCCACTTT. Protein product: CASSQSSPASPLHF. This chain joins TRBV7-9 and TRBJ1-6; unclear D gene. Trimming removed 5 bases at V and 10 bases at J, with 15 bases between. The CDR3 length is 14 residues. Germline V CDR1 and CDR2: SEHNR, FQNEAQ (reference sequence).